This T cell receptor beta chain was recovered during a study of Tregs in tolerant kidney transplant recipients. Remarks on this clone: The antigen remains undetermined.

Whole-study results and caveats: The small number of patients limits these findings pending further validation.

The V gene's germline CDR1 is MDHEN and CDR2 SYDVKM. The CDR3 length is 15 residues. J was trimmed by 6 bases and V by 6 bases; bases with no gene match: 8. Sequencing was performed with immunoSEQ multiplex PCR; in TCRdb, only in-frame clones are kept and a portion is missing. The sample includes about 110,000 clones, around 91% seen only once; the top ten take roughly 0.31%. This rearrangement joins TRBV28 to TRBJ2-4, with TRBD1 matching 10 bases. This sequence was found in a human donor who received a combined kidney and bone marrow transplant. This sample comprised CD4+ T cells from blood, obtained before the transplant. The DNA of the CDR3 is TGTGCCAGCAGACCCGACAGGGGGCCGACAAACATTCAGTACTTC. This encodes CASRPDRGPTNIQYF. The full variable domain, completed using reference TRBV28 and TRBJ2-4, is DVKVTQSSRYLVKRTGEKVFLECVQDMDHENMFWYRQDPGLGLRLIYFSYDVKMKEKGDIPEGYSVSREKKERFSLILESASTNQTSMYLCASRPDRGPTNIQYFGAGTRLSVL.